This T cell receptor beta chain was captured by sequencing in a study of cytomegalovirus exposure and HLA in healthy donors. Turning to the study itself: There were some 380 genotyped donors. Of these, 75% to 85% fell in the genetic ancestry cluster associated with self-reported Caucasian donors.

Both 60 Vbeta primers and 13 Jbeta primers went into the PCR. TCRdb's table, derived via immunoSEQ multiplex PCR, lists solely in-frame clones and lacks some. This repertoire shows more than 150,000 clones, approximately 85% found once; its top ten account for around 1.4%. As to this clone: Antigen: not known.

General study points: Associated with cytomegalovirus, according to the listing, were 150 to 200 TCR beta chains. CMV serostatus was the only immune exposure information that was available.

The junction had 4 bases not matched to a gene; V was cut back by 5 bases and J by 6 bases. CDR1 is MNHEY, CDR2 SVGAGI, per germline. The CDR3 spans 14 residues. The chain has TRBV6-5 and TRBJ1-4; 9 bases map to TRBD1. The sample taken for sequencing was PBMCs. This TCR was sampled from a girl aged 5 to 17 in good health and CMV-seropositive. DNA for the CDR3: TGTGCCAGCAGTCGGGACAGGGTGGATGAAAAACTGTTTTTT. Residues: CASSRDRVDEKLFF.